Following are 14 T cell receptor beta chains from one sample sequenced in a study of identical twins. TCRdb re-called the 5' RACE reads with MiXCR, one entry per CDR3 protein. The data hold approximately 890,000 distinct CDR3 sequences, with 9% to 15% observed a single time. The sample was also reused in another study, on yellow fever vaccine responses in identical twins.

Material for sequencing was PBMCs. The receptors here all came from a woman aged 18-30 years in good health.

In its sample, this clonotype was seen a few times. The rearrangement links TRBV20-1 to TRBJ2-3; D not certain. The germline V gene encodes CDR1 DFQATT and CDR2 SNEGSKA (reference sequence). The CDR3 extends over 15 amino acids. Trimming left V 1 base short and J 6 bases short, with 17 bases between. In nucleotides, the CDR3 is TGCAGTGCTAGAGGCGTGGGCTTAAGGACGGATACGCAGTATTTT. Protein: CSARGVGLRTDTQYF.

The rearrangement uses TRBV28 and TRBJ2-1; D could derive from TRBD1 or TRBD2 (5 bases each). Germline V CDR1 and CDR2: MDHEN, SYDVKM. With 7 bases removed from V and 5 bases from J, the gap between germline ends came to 15 bases. CDR3 length equals 14 residues. The DNA of the CDR3 is TGTGCCAGCATAACCGGGACGCGGCACAATGAGCAGTTCTTC. Amino acid sequence: CASITGTRHNEQFF.

This clonotype was counted a few times. J is TRBJ2-7 and V is TRBV20-1, with 9 bases aligning to TRBD1. The V segment lost 0 bases and the J segment 0 bases; nucleotides outside the gene matches: 3. Germline V gene data show CDR1 as DFQATT and CDR2 as SNEGSKA (reference sequence). This CDR3 contains 15 residues. The CDR3 DNA reads TGCAGTGCTAGAGAGCCGACAGGGGGCTCCTACGAGCAGTACGTC. It is translated as CSAREPTGGSYEQYV.

This chain connects TRBV28 to TRBJ1-5; D gene unclear. Deletions cut 3 bases from V and 2 bases from J, with 11 bases between. The germline CDR1 and CDR2 sequences are MDHEN and SYDVKM. The CDR3 contains 15 residues. The CDR3 nucleotides are TGTGCCAGCAGTTTCCCCGGGGATGGCAATCAGCCCCAGCATTTT. Its protein is CASSFPGDGNQPQHF.

The sample holds many counts of this clonotype. This sequence joins TRBV20-1 and TRBJ1-3; unclear D gene. Germline V lookup: CDR1 DFQATT, CDR2 SNEGSKA (reference sequence). CDR3 length: 14 residues. V gave up 6 bases and J gave up 4 bases, with 16 bases separating them. DNA for the CDR3: TGCAGTGCCGCTGGACCGCCTGGGGGAAACACCATATATTTT. Translation gives CSAAGPPGGNTIYF.

This clonotype was observed once. This chain joins TRBV11-3 and TRBJ2-7; 9 bases agree with TRBD1. The CDR3 contains 14 residues. The ends lost 7 bases at V and 5 bases at J; junction bases unmatched: 9. Germline loops: CDR1 SGHNT, CDR2 YENEEA. The CDR3 nucleotides are TGTGCCAGCACCTCGGACAGGGGTGTCCACGAGCAGTACTTC. Translation: CASTSDRGVHEQYF.

This clonotype was seen more than once but under ten times. V gene TRBV7-9 combines with J gene TRBJ2-5; 14 positions match TRBD2. CDR3 length equals 17 residues. V was pared by 7 bases and J by 7 bases, with 14 bases of the junction left unmatched. Germline values: CDR1 SEHNR, CDR2 FQNEAQ (reference sequence). CDR3 region: CASNVETSGGAWGTQYF. CDR3 sequence (DNA): TGTGCCAGCAACGTAGAGACTAGCGGGGGGGCCTGGGGGACCCAGTACTTC. Looking up the rest from reference TRBV7-9 and TRBJ2-5 gives the full variable domain: DTGVSQNPRHKITKRGQNVTFRCDPISEHNRLYWYRQTLGQGPEFLTYFQNEAQLEKSRLLSDRFSAERPKGSFSTLEIQRTEQGDSAMYLCASNVETSGGAWGTQYFGPGTRLLVL.

This clonotype was seen ten or more times. V gene TRBV25-1 combines with J gene TRBJ2-3, with a tentative D call TRBD2 (5 bases). Germline CDR1 is MGHDK and CDR2 is SYGVNS. This CDR3 contains 15 residues. Trimming pared 3 bases from V and 5 bases from J, leaving 15 bases between. CDR3 amino acids: CASSDHGVKEDTQYF. For the CDR3, the DNA is TGTGCCAGCAGTGATCACGGGGTGAAGGAAGATACGCAGTATTTT.

A few counts support this clonotype. The genes are TRBV12-3 or TRBV12-4 and TRBJ2-5, with 10 bases fitting TRBD2. This CDR3 comprises 14 residues. J was trimmed by 5 bases and V by 6 bases; bases with no gene match: 6. The CDR3 here is CASRRRTSGETQYF. DNA of the CDR3: TGTGCCAGCAGACGGAGGACTAGCGGTGAGACCCAGTACTTC.

This chain joins TRBV5-1 and TRBJ2-1; unclear D gene. The CDR3 contains 13 residues. V was clipped by 4 bases and J by 5 bases, with 10 bases between them. Germline-derived CDR1 and CDR2 are SGHRS and YFSETQ. For the CDR3, the DNA is TGCGCCAGCAGCCGGCAAAGGGACAATGAGCAGTTCTTC. The encoded protein is CASSRQRDNEQFF.

This chain connects TRBV29-1 to TRBJ2-1, with D possibly matching TRBD2 (6 bases). Deletions cut 3 bases from V and 0 bases from J, with 9 bases between. The CDR3 extends over 14 amino acids. Looked up from germline, CDR1 is SQVTM and CDR2 is ANQGSEA. CDR3 loop: CSVELARSYNEQFF. DNA for the CDR3: TGCAGCGTTGAGCTAGCGCGCTCCTACAATGAGCAGTTCTTC.

This clonotype has only a few counts. J is TRBJ2-1 and V is TRBV5-1; 8 bases match TRBD1. The J segment lost 12 bases and the V segment lost 4 bases, leaving 18 bases of the junction unmatched. Germline CDR1 SGHRS, CDR2 YFSETQ. The CDR3 runs 16 residues. DNA of the CDR3: TGCGCCAGCAGCGAAACCGGGACTGGAAAAACAGGGGGGCAGTTCTTC. This translates into CASSETGTGKTGGQFF.

This chain uses TRBV10-3 with TRBJ2-5, with D tentatively TRBD1 (6 bases). Germline V lookup: CDR1 ENHRY, CDR2 SYGVKD. This CDR3 has 15 amino acids. The V and J ends lost 5 bases and 2 bases respectively, with 15 bases between them. The CDR3 bases are TGTGCCATCAGTAGACACAGGGCTGGGCAAGAGACCCAGTACTTC. Encoded protein: CAISRHRAGQETQYF.

V and J are TRBV6-1 and TRBJ2-7, with D possibly being TRBD1 (6 bases). Germline-derived CDR1 and CDR2 are MNHNS and SASEGT. The CDR3 loop spans 16 amino acids. V gave up 1 base and J gave up 5 bases, with 18 bases separating them. CDR3 amino acids: CASSEVPGTYLDEQYF. The DNA for the CDR3 is TGTGCCAGCAGTGAAGTACCCGGGACATATCTGGACGAGCAGTACTTC.